These 24 T cell receptor beta chains were sequenced from one sample in a study of cytomegalovirus exposure and HLA in healthy donors. The PCR ran on 60 Vbeta and 13 Jbeta primers. This table comes from immunoSEQ multiplex PCR, and its TCRdb copy is limited to in-frame clones, with some not included. The data hold some 150,000 clones, with approximately 88% observed a single time. Sequences were obtained from PBMCs. These receptors were collected from a woman aged 18-29 years in good health and CMV-seronegative.

The J gene is TRBJ1-1, the V gene TRBV9, with D possibly TRBD1 on 5 matching bases. V was clipped by 4 bases and J by 6 bases, with 13 bases between them. The CDR3 extends over 13 amino acids. Germline V gene data show CDR1 as SGDLS and CDR2 as YYNGEE. This CDR3 is CASSRGGTSEAFF. The CDR3 region has the DNA TGTGCCAGCAGCCGGGGGGGAACCTCTGAAGCTTTCTTT.

The chain links TRBV5-6 to TRBJ2-3; tentatively, D is TRBD2 (5 bases). The germline V gene has CDR1 SGHDT and CDR2 YYEEEE. V was pared by 3 bases and J by 4 bases, with 12 bases between. The CDR3 runs 14 residues. The CDR3 loop is CASSSGSVSDTQYF. Here the CDR3 DNA reads TGTGCCAGCAGCTCGGGGTCGGTATCAGATACGCAGTATTTT.

This chain connects TRBV11-2 to TRBJ1-1, with no clear D. The CDR3 consists of 15 residues. V was clipped by 0 bases and J by 1 base, with 9 bases between them. CDR1 is SGHAT and CDR2 is FQNNGV in the germline V gene. CDR3 coding DNA: TGTGCCAGCAGCTTAGATCTAGCCGGGAACACTGAAGCTTTCTTT. Its translation: CASSLDLAGNTEAFF.

The chain employs TRBV11-2 and TRBJ1-4; TRBD1 is a possible D gene (5 bases). With 5 bases removed from V and 2 bases from J, the gap between germline ends came to 12 bases. The germline CDR1 and CDR2 sequences are SGHAT and FQNNGV. CDR3 length equals 15 residues. In nucleotides, the CDR3 is TGTGCCAGCAGCACTCAGGGTCAGACTAATGAAAAACTGTTTTTT. Its protein product is CASSTQGQTNEKLFF.

This clone was picked up one time. This chain links TRBV14 with TRBJ2-7; D gene ambiguous. The CDR3 spans 13 residues. The V end was cut by 4 bases, the J end by 3 bases, with 10 bases between. Germline loops: CDR1 SGHDN, CDR2 FVKESK. The CDR3 coding sequence is TGTGCCAGCAGCCCAGAACGGTACTACGAGCAGTACTTC. It encodes CASSPERYYEQYF.

The V call is TRBV10-3, the J call TRBJ2-5; D is perhaps TRBD2 (6 bases). Judging by the DNA end, TRBJ2-7 fits better; the J call may be wrong. Germline V gives CDR1 ENHRY, CDR2 SYGVKD. The CDR3 consists of 16 residues. The CDR3 is CAISEGGVAPSYEQYF. The CDR3 region has the DNA TGTGCCATCAGTGAGGGAGGGGTAGCCCCCTCCTACGAGCAGTACTTC.

The chain joins TRBV27 to TRBJ1-5, with 9 positions matching TRBD1. After removal of 4 bases from V and 7 bases from J, the junction contained 8 bases not matched to a gene. This CDR3 region has 15 residues. Germline V lookup: CDR1 MNHEY, CDR2 SMNVEV (reference sequence). The CDR3 is CASSSWDRVGQPQHF. The CDR3 nucleotides are TGTGCCAGCAGTTCCTGGGACAGGGTCGGACAGCCCCAGCATTTT.

A word on this clone: At one end, the junction sequence differs from germline, possibly due to a read error. The chain combines TRBV11-2 with TRBJ2-4, with 7 bases lining up with TRBD2. This CDR3 has 16 amino acids. The V gene's germline CDR1 is SGHAT and CDR2 FQNNGV. As DNA, the CDR3 is TGTGCCAGCAGCTTCGGGGGGACCCTAGCCAAAAACAGTCAGTACTTC. It yields the protein CASSFGGTLAKNSQYF.

V is TRBV28 and J is TRBJ1-2; D unresolved. The CDR3 is 12 residues long. Trimming pared 5 bases from V and 2 bases from J, leaving 6 bases between. CDR1 and CDR2 from the germline V gene are MDHEN and SYDVKM. CDR3 in DNA: TGTGCCAGCAGTCCGGGGAACTATGGCTACACCTTC. It is translated as CASSPGNYGYTF.

The chain recombines TRBV6-1 with TRBJ1-1, with a possible D match to TRBD1 (6 bases). The CDR3 is 15 residues long. From germline, CDR1 is MNHNS and CDR2 SASEGT. The V gene lost 6 bases and the J gene lost 1 base, with 15 bases spanning the gap. CDR3 DNA: TGTGCCAGCAGCCACTACAGGGCTACGAACACTGAAGCTTTCTTT. This gives the protein CASSHYRATNTEAFF.

The chain is built from TRBV28 and TRBJ1-3; 8 nucleotides line up with TRBD1. Germline CDR1 is MDHEN and CDR2 is SYDVKM. The CDR3 spans 15 residues. Trimming removed 5 bases from V and 2 bases from J; junction bases left unmatched: 5. This CDR3 reads CASSRDRLTGNTIYF. In DNA, the CDR3 is TGTGCCAGCAGTCGGGACAGGCTGACTGGAAACACCATATATTTT.

The table lists this clone with a few counts. V usage is TRBV2 and J usage is TRBJ2-3; 7 bases agree with TRBD2. The CDR3 covers 17 residues. Germline trimming cut 10 bases from V and 0 bases from J; bases unmatched to any gene: 16. Germline V gene sequence: CDR1 SNHLY, CDR2 FYNNEI. The CDR3 sequence is CATTAWGGSPSTDTQYF. Here the CDR3 DNA reads TGTGCCACCACAGCTTGGGGGGGTTCTCCTAGCACAGATACGCAGTATTTT.

This clone was seen only a few times. V is TRBV5-4 and J is TRBJ2-1, with TRBD2 matching over 11 bases. CDR3 length equals 18 residues. Per germline, CDR1 SGHNT and CDR2 YYREEE (reference sequence). V trimming: 0 bases; J trimming: 6 bases; junction bases outside the gene matches: 11. The CDR3 region has the DNA TGTGCCAGCAGCTTGGCTAGCGGGGGGCCGATTGGGGGCAATGAGCAGTTCTTC. It specifies CASSLASGGPIGGNEQFF.

This chain joins TRBV5-8 and TRBJ1-6; D is perhaps TRBD1 (6 bases). This CDR3 comprises 15 residues. Deletions cut 3 bases from V and 3 bases from J, with 10 bases between. Germline V gene lookup returns CDR1 SGHTS and CDR2 YDEGEE. The CDR3 is CASSYRTVYNSPLHF. DNA for the CDR3: TGTGCCAGCAGCTACCGGACAGTCTATAATTCACCCCTCCACTTT.

The rearrangement joins TRBV5-6 to TRBJ2-2, with D tentatively TRBD2 (5 bases). The V and J ends lost 4 bases and 6 bases respectively, with 10 bases between them. Germline V gene lookup returns CDR1 SGHDT and CDR2 YYEEEE. This CDR3 region has 13 residues. Here the CDR3 reads CASSEGPPGELFF. For the CDR3, the DNA is TGTGCCAGCAGCGAGGGCCCCCCCGGGGAGCTGTTTTTT.

This sequence joins TRBV28 and TRBJ1-3; possibly TRBD1 for D (5 bases). CDR1 is MDHEN, CDR2 SYDVKM, per germline. There are 15 residues in the CDR3. The V end lost 5 bases, the J end lost 2 bases, and 13 bases lay between the germline ends. CDR3 amino acids: CASSPPGRAGNTIYF. DNA for the CDR3: TGTGCCAGCAGTCCCCCGGGCAGGGCTGGAAACACCATATATTTT.

The V and J genes are TRBV11-2 and TRBJ2-1; a weak D match, TRBD1 (5 bases). Trimming cost V 0 bases and J 9 bases, with 6 bases left between them. The CDR3 covers 12 residues. In germline, CDR1 is SGHAT, CDR2 FQNNGV. CDR3 residues: CASSLDRVEQFF. The CDR3 nucleotides read TGTGCCAGCAGCTTAGACAGGGTTGAGCAGTTCTTC.

The V and J genes are TRBV7-9 and TRBJ2-2, with TRBD2 as a possible D gene (5 bases). The length of the CDR3 is 10 residues. Germline V lookup: CDR1 SEHNR, CDR2 FQNEAQ (reference sequence). The V gene lost 11 bases and the J gene lost 4 bases, with 5 bases spanning the gap. The CDR3 nucleotides are TGTGCCCGGGGCACCGGGGAGCTGTTTTTT. Translating it yields CARGTGELFF.

The chain links TRBV6-5 to TRBJ1-2, with TRBD1 as a possible D gene (6 bases). V was pared by 5 bases and J by 6 bases, with 13 bases between. The CDR3 has 13 amino acids. Looked up from germline, CDR1 is MNHEY and CDR2 is SVGAGI. The CDR3 nucleotides read TGTGCCAGCAGTCCGGACAGAACCAATGGCTACACCTTC. Protein product: CASSPDRTNGYTF.

CDR3 in amino acids: CAWSVGRGKEKLFF. The CDR3 DNA is TGTGCCTGGAGTGTAGGCAGGGGAAAAGAAAAACTGTTTTTT. The rearrangement uses TRBV30 and TRBJ1-4; a weak D match, TRBD1 (6 bases). The CDR3 is 14 residues long. Looked up from germline, CDR1 is GTSNPN and CDR2 is SVGIG (reference sequence). The V and J ends lost 0 bases and 8 bases respectively, with 13 bases between them.

This clone has just a few counts. The genes are TRBV19 and TRBJ2-2; 10 positions agree with TRBD1. Germline lookup yields CDR1 LNHDA and CDR2 SQIVND (reference sequence). J gave up 4 bases and V 10 bases, and 6 bases lay outside the gene matches. The length of the CDR3 is 14 residues. The CDR3: CATSDRGGTGELFF. CDR3 nucleotides: TGTGCCACCTCGGACAGGGGGGGCACCGGGGAGCTGTTTTTT.

J is TRBJ1-1 and V is TRBV9; TRBD1 might be the D (5 bases). The ends were cut back, 2 bases at V and 8 bases at J, with 10 bases in the middle. CDR1 and CDR2 (germline): SGDLS, YYNGEE. There are 12 residues in the CDR3. The CDR3 DNA follows: TGTGCCAGCAGCGTCGGGGGAATAGAAGCTTTCTTT. Protein product: CASSVGGIEAFF.

The J gene is TRBJ2-1, the V gene TRBV28, with 7 nucleotides matching TRBD1. The J segment lost 4 bases and the V segment lost 11 bases, leaving 11 bases of the junction unmatched. Germline CDR1 reads MDHEN; CDR2 reads SYDVKM. The CDR3 consists of 14 residues. CDR3 amino acids: CAFSAQDRYNEQFF. The DNA of the CDR3 is TGTGCCTTCTCGGCCCAGGACAGGTACAATGAGCAGTTCTTC.

The chain has TRBV21-1 and TRBJ1-1; the DNA was not compared with TRBD1, the D call given in the table. TRBV21-1 is a known pseudogene. This CDR3 has 17 amino acids. CDR3 region: CASSTPDRGRLNTEAFF. For the CDR3, the DNA is TGTGCCAGCAGCACCCCAGACAGGGGGAGACTTAACACTGAAGCTTTCTTT.